This TCR beta chain stems from a study of T cell responses to AZD1222 COVID-19 vaccine. The CDR3 length is 17 residues. The germline V gene encodes CDR1 LGHNA and CDR2 YNFKEQ. Trimming took 4 bases from V and 4 from J; bases not matched to a gene: 10. Only in-frame clones appear in the TCRdb table, and some are missing; sequencing was by immunoSEQ multiplex PCR. The data show approximately 110,000 clones, 92% seen once. The rearrangement joins TRBV4-2 to TRBJ2-1; 10 nucleotides line up with TRBD2. The sequence derives from an adult in good health. The sample consisted of peripheral blood, taken on day 0 of AZD1222 vaccination. The CDR3 loop reads CASSPRSQAGGYNEQFF. In DNA, the CDR3 is TGTGCCAGCAGCCCAAGGTCCCAAGCGGGGGGGTACAATGAGCAGTTCTTC.